A selection of T cell receptor beta chains follows, all from one sample in a study of cytomegalovirus exposure and HLA in healthy donors. Measured with immunoSEQ multiplex PCR; TCRdb has only the in-frame clones, and not every one. The table lists 80,000 to 100,000 clones, with approximately 0.58% in the top ten. The specimen was PBMCs. These receptors originate from a man between 50 and 59 years old in good health and CMV-seronegative. The CDR3 runs from the conserved cysteine through the conserved F or W. D genes are given only for firm matches.

cdr3_aa	cdr3_nt	v_call	j_call	d_call
CASSLLGALGEKLFF	TGCGCCAGCAGCTTGTTGGGGGCGTTGGGTGAAAAACTGTTTTTT	TRBV5-1	TRBJ1-4	NA
CASSLVPGTGIETQYF	TGTGCCAGCAGCTTAGTCCCCGGGACAGGCATCGAGACCCAGTACTTC	TRBV7-9	TRBJ2-5	TRBD1
CASRLAHADEQFF	TGCGCCAGCCGCTTGGCACATGCGGATGAGCAGTTCTTC	TRBV5-1	TRBJ2-1	NA
CASSPGSFTEAFF	TGTGCCAGCAGCCCAGGTTCTTTCACTGAAGCTTTCTTT	TRBV5-5	TRBJ1-1	NA
CASSWGLAGGNEQFF	TGCGCCAGCAGCTGGGGACTAGCGGGTGGGAACGAGCAGTTCTTC	TRBV5-1	TRBJ2-1	TRBD2
CASGRGDRTYEQYF	TGTGCCAGCGGGCGCGGGGACAGAACCTACGAGCAGTACTTC	TRBV11-2	TRBJ2-7	NA
CAWSENLEAFF	TGTGCCTGGAGTGAGAATCTAGAAGCTTTCTTT	TRBV30	TRBJ1-1	NA
CASSMGTATIYGYTF	TGTGCCAGTAGTATGGGGACAGCCACAATCTATGGCTACACCTTC	TRBV19	TRBJ1-2	TRBD1
CASSLRLAGGTGELFF	TGTGCCAGCAGCCTACGACTAGCGGGGGGTACCGGGGAGCTGTTTTTT	TRBV7-8	TRBJ2-2	TRBD2
CSGGRENIQYF	TGCAGCGGAGGGCGGGAAAACATTCAGTACTTC	TRBV29-1	TRBJ2-4	NA
CASSLLERELGFHEQFF	TGTGCCAGCAGCCTTCTCGAACGGGAGCTAGGGTTTCATGAGCAGTTCTTC	TRBV7-3	TRBJ2-1	NA
CASRTQGGTGGGGNTIYF	TGTGCCAGCAGGACCCAGGGCGGGACAGGGGGTGGTGGAAACACCATATATTTT	TRBV2	TRBJ1-3	TRBD1
CASSKGTPSPLHF	TGTGCCAGCAGCAAAGGGACACCCTCACCCCTCCACTTT	TRBV6-5	TRBJ1-6	NA
CSVVRDRDSVRTDTQYF	TGCAGCGTTGTACGAGACAGGGATAGTGTCCGCACAGATACGCAGTATTTT	TRBV29-1	TRBJ2-3	TRBD1
CSVVPGQGSGTEAFF	TGCAGCGTCGTCCCGGGACAGGGGAGTGGGACTGAAGCTTTCTTT	TRBV29-1	TRBJ1-1	TRBD1
CASSPQGGENTEAFF	TGTGCCAGCTCACCACAAGGAGGTGAGAACACTGAAGCTTTCTTT	TRBV18	TRBJ1-1	NA
CASSWDRGLPGELFF	TGTGCCAGCAGTTGGGACAGGGGTTTGCCCGGGGAGCTGTTTTTT	TRBV27	TRBJ2-2	TRBD1
CAISDYSSGNTIYF	TGTGCCATCAGTGACTATAGCTCTGGAAACACCATATATTTT	TRBV10-3	TRBJ1-3	NA
CASSKVFDRGRNNEQFF	TGTGCCAGCAGCAAGGTTTTCGACAGGGGGCGAAACAATGAGCAGTTCTTC	TRBV4-2	TRBJ2-1	TRBD1
CASSERGTEAFF	TGCGCCAGCAGTGAGAGGGGCACTGAAGCTTTCTTT	TRBV10-1	TRBJ1-1	NA
CASSLGTGGDLNSPLHF	TGTGCCAGCAGCCTAGGGACAGGGGGCGACCTTAATTCACCCCTCCACTTT	TRBV7-9	TRBJ1-6	TRBD1
CASNLAIAGEQYF	TGTGCCAGCAACCTGGCAATTGCGGGCGAGCAGTACTTC	TRBV28	TRBJ2-7	NA
CASSTRLAGSTDTQYF	TGTGCCAGCAGCACCCGACTAGCGGGGAGCACAGATACGCAGTATTTT	TRBV9	TRBJ2-3	TRBD2
CASSFVGGDTDTQYF	TGTGCCAGCAGCTTCGTAGGGGGAGACACAGATACGCAGTATTTT	TRBV5-4	TRBJ2-3	NA
CASSQTGKRQPQHF	TGTGCCAGTAGTCAAACAGGGAAAAGGCAGCCCCAGCATTTT	TRBV19	TRBJ1-5	NA
CASSPGQGVFMNTEAFF	TGTGCCAGCTCCCCGGGACAGGGGGTGTTCATGAACACTGAAGCTTTCTTT	TRBV18	TRBJ1-1	TRBD1
CASSYAGTVNYEQYF	TGCGCCAGCAGCTACGCCGGGACAGTCAACTACGAGCAGTACTTC	TRBV5-1	TRBJ2-7	TRBD1
CASSRNRFTDTQYF	TGTGCCAGCAGCCGCAACAGGTTCACAGATACGCAGTATTTT	TRBV7-2	TRBJ2-3	NA
CASSTDFSTHNEQFF	TGTGCCAGCAGCACGGACTTTTCCACCCACAATGAGCAGTTCTTC	TRBV7-2	TRBJ2-1	NA
CASSPGEDQPQHF	TGTGCCAGCTCACCAGGGGAGGATCAGCCCCAGCATTTT	TRBV18	TRBJ1-5	NA
CASSDTGTIAGELFF	TGCGCCAGCAGTGATACAGGGACGATCGCCGGGGAGCTGTTTTTT	TRBV10-1	TRBJ2-2	NA
CASSPRDRSSGNTIYF	TGTGCCAGCTCACCTCGGGACAGGAGCTCTGGAAACACCATATATTTT	TRBV18	TRBJ1-3	TRBD1
CASSYSTSGHNEQFF	TGTGCCAGCAGTTACTCGACTAGCGGCCACAATGAGCAGTTCTTC	TRBV6-5	TRBJ2-1	TRBD2
CASSVQGVNSPLHF	TGTGCCAGCAGCGTACAGGGTGTTAATTCACCCCTCCACTTT	TRBV7-9	TRBJ1-6	NA
CAWNVGQSNEKLFF	TGTGCCTGGAACGTGGGACAGAGTAATGAAAAACTGTTTTTT	TRBV30	TRBJ1-4	TRBD1
CASSTDSSSYEQYF	TGTGCCAGTAGTACCGACAGTAGCTCCTACGAGCAGTACTTC	TRBV19	TRBJ2-7	NA
CASSLEGAGTEAFF	TGTGCCAGCAGCTTGGAGGGGGCGGGCACTGAAGCTTTCTTT	TRBV7-9	TRBJ1-1	TRBD1
CASSFRGGAGDTQYF	TGTGCCAGCAGCTTCCGCGGGGGGGCAGGAGATACGCAGTATTTT	TRBV7-3	TRBJ2-3	TRBD2
CASQILGGQGETAFF	TGTGCCAGTCAAATCCTTGGGGGACAGGGGGAAACTGCTTTCTTT	TRBV5-4	TRBJ1-1	TRBD1
CASSGTDGSGYTF	TGTGCCAGCAGTGGGACAGATGGGAGTGGCTACACCTTC	TRBV6-4	TRBJ1-2	NA
CASSLMFKGDEQFF	TGTGCCAGCAGCTTAATGTTCAAGGGAGATGAGCAGTTCTTC	TRBV7-6	TRBJ2-1	NA
CASSRTGDTGELFF	TGCGCCAGCAGCCGGACAGGGGATACCGGGGAGCTGTTTTTT	TRBV5-1	TRBJ2-2	TRBD1
CASSLAGQGYGYTF	TGTGCCAGCAGCTTAGCGGGACAGGGATATGGCTACACCTTC	TRBV7-9	TRBJ1-2	TRBD1
CASSVALLTGDEVDTQYF	TGTGCCAGCAGCGTAGCCCTTTTGACAGGGGACGAGGTAGATACGCAGTATTTT	TRBV9	TRBJ2-3	TRBD1
CASLEGFRGEKLFF	TGTGCCAGCTTGGAGGGATTCCGAGGTGAAAAACTGTTTTTT	TRBV28	TRBJ1-4	NA
CASSQGGVLNTGELFF	TGTGCCAGCAGCCAAGGGGGGGTACTGAACACCGGGGAGCTGTTTTTT	TRBV4-2	TRBJ2-2	NA
CASSPWTGSSYEQYF	TGTGCCAGCAGTCCATGGACTGGGAGCTCCTACGAGCAGTACTTC	TRBV28	TRBJ2-7	NA
CASTTFRQGLFNSPLHF	TGTGCCAGCACTACCTTTCGACAGGGGCTCTTTAATTCACCCCTCCACTTT	TRBV27	TRBJ1-6	TRBD1
CASSSQLAANEQFF	TGTGCCAGCAGCTCCCAACTAGCGGCCAATGAGCAGTTCTTC	TRBV7-3	TRBJ2-1	TRBD2
CASSDTGTGGNEQFF	TGTGCCAGCAGCGACACCGGGACAGGGGGCAATGAGCAGTTCTTC	TRBV7-2	TRBJ2-1	TRBD1
CASSSPLGSGGPQYF	TGTGCCAGCAGTTCCCCTCTAGGGTCAGGGGGCCCCCAGTACTTC	TRBV27	TRBJ2-5	TRBD1
CAWIINSGTDTQYF	TGTGCCTGGATAATAAACTCGGGCACAGATACGCAGTATTTT	TRBV30	TRBJ2-3	NA
CASSYSEPSSGNTIYF	TGTGCCAGCAGTTACTCGGAGCCGTCCTCTGGAAACACCATATATTTT	TRBV6-5	TRBJ1-3	NA
CASSEIVNSGANVLTF	TGTGCCAGCAGTGAGATTGTCAACTCTGGGGCCAACGTCCTGACTTTC	TRBV28	TRBJ2-6	NA
CASSEGQGKNTIYF	TGTGCCAGCAGTGAGGGACAGGGGAAAAACACCATATATTTT	TRBV6-1	TRBJ1-3	TRBD1
CASSLEAGYGYTF	TGTGCCAGCAGCTTAGAGGCAGGGTATGGCTACACCTTC	TRBV7-9	TRBJ1-2	NA
CAPSTRDRGPLSADTQYF	TGTGCCCCCAGCACGAGGGACAGGGGGCCGTTGTCTGCAGATACGCAGTATTTT	TRBV9	TRBJ2-3	TRBD1
CASSTTEDYGYTF	TGCGCCAGTTCCACGACAGAAGACTATGGCTACACCTTC	TRBV5-1	TRBJ1-2	NA
CATSKIGSGGSDEQFF	TGTGCCACCAGCAAAATAGGAAGCGGGGGCAGCGATGAGCAGTTCTTC	TRBV15	TRBJ2-1	TRBD2
CSASQGYGYTF	TGCAGTGCTAGTCAGGGCTATGGCTACACCTTC	TRBV20-1	TRBJ1-2	NA